This T cell receptor beta chain was sequenced for a study of blood T cell repertoires in COVID-19. Study-wide background: Sample material is recorded as cDNA or gDNA derived from T cells, B-cell-depleted T cells, or PBMCs.

Methods used by the authors: It was from reference gene primer amplification that nucleated cell counts were estimated. TCRdb keeps only in-frame clones here, not all; method: immunoSEQ multiplex PCR. D and trimming come from the DNA, and the V and J calls and clone size come from that table. The sample lists over 200,000 clones, roughly 80% occurring once. Trimming left V 4 bases short and J 4 bases short, with 16 bases between. Germline V gene sequence: CDR1 MGHRA, CDR2 YSYEKL. The CDR3 extends over 16 amino acids. This receptor was taken from a human donor in a cohort sampled during active COVID-19. The chain carries TRBV4-1 and TRBJ2-2, with D maybe TRBD1 (6 bases). The sequenced sample consisted of peripheral blood. The CDR3 bases are TGCGCCAGCAGCCCCCTACAGGGATCCTCCACCGGGGAGCTGTTTTTT. Residues: CASSPLQGSSTGELFF.